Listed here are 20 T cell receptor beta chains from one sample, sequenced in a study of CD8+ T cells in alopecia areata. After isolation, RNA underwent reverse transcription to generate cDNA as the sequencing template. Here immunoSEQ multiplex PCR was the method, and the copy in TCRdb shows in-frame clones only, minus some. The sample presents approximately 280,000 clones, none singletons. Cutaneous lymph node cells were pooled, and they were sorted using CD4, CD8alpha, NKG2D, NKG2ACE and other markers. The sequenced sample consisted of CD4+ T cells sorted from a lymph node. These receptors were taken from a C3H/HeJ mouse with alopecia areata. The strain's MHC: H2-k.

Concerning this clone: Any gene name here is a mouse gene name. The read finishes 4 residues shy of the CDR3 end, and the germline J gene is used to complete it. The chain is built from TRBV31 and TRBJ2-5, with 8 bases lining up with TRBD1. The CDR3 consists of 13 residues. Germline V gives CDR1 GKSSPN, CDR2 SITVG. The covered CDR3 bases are TGTGCCTGGAGCGACAGGGGAGGAGAC. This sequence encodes CAWSDRGGD. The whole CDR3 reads CAWSDRGGDTQYF.

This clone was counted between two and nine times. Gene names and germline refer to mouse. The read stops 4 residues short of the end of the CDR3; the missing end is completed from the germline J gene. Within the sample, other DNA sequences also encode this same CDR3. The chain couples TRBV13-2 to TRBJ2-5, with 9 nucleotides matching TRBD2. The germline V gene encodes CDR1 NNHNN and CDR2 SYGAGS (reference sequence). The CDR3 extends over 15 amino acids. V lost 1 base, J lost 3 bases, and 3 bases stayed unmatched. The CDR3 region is CASGDPLGGQDTQYF. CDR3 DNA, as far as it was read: TGTGCCAGCGGTGATCCCCTGGGGGGGCAAGAC.

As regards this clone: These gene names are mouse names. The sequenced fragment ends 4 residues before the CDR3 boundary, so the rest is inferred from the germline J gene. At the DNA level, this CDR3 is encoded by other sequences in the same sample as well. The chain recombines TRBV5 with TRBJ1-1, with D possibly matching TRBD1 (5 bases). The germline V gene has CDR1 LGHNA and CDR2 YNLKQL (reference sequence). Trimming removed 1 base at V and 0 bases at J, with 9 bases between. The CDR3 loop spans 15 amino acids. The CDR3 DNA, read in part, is TGTGCCAGCAGCCAAGCGGACAATGCAAACACA. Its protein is CASSQADNANT. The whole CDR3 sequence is CASSQADNANTEVFF.

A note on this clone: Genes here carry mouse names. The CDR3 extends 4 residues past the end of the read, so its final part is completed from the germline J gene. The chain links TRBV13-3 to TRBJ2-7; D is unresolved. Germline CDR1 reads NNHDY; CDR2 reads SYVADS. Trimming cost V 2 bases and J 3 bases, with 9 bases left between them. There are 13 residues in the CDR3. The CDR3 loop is CASSEPDFYEQYF. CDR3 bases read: TGTGCCAGCAGTGAGCCCGACTTCTAT.

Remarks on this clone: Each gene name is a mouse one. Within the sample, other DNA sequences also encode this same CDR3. The part of the CDR3 DNA that was read is TGTGCCAGCAGCCAAGCGGGGGGGGACACCGGG. It encodes CASSQAGGDTG. The CDR3 in full is CASSQAGGDTGQLYF. The rearrangement links TRBV5 to TRBJ2-2; 7 positions agree with TRBD2. The missing CDR3 end, 4 residues past where the read stops, is filled in from the germline J gene. The CDR3 is 15 amino acids. V trimming: 1 base; J trimming: 3 bases; junction bases outside the gene matches: 2. Per germline, CDR1 LGHNA and CDR2 YNLKQL (reference sequence).

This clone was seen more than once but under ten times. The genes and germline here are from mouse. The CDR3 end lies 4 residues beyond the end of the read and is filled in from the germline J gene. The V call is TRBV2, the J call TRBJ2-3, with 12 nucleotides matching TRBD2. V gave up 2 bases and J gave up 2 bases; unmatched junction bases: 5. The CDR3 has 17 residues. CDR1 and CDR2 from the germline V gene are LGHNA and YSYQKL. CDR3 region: CASSQRLGGRSAETLYF. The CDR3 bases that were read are TGTGCCAGCAGCCAAAGACTGGGGGGGCGCTCTGCAGAA.

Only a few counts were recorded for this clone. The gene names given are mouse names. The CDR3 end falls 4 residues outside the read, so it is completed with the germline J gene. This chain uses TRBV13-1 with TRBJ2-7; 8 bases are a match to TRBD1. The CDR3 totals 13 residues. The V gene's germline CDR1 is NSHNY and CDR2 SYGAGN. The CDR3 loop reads CASRPGGFDEQYF. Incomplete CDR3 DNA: TGTGCCAGCAGGCCAGGGGGCTTTGAT.

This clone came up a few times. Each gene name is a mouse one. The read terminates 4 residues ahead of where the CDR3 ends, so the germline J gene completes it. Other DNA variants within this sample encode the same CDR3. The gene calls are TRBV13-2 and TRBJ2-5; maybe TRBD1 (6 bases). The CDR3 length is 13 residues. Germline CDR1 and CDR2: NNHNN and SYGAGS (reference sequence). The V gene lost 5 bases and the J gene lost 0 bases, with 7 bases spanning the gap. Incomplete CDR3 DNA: TGTGCCAGCGGGGGACAAAACCAAGAC. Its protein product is CASGGQNQD. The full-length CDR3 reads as CASGGQNQDTQYF.

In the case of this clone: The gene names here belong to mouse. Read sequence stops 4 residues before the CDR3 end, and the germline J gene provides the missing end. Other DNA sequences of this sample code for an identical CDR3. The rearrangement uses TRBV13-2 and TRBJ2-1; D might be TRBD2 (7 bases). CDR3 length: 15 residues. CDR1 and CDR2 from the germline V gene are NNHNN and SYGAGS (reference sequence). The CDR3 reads CASGDVGGAGAEQFF. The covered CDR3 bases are TGTGCCAGCGGTGACGTGGGGGGCGCCGGGGCT.

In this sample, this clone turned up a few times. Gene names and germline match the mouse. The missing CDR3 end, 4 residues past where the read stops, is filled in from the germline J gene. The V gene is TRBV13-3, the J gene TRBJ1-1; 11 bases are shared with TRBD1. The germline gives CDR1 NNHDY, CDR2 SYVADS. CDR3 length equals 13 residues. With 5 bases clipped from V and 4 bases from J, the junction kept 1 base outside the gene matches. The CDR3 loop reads CASRGQGVTEVFF. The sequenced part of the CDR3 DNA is TGTGCCAGCAGGGGACAGGGGGTCACA.

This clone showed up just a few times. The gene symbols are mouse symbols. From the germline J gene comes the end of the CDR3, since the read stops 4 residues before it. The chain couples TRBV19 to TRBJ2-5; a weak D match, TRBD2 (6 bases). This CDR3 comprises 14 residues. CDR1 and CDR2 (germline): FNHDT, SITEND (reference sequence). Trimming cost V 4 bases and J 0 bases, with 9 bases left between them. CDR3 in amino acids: CASSFGTNQDTQYF. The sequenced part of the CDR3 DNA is TGTGCCAGCAGTTTCGGGACTAACCAAGAC.

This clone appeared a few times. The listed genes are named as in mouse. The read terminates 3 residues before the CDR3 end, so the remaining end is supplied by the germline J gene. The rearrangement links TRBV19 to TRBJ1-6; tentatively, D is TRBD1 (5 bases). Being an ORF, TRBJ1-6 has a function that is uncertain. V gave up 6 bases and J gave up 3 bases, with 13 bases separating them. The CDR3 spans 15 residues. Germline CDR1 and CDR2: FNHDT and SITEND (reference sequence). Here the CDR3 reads CASTPDRNYNSPLYF. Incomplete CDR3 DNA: TGTGCCAGCACCCCAGACAGAAACTATAATTCGCCC.

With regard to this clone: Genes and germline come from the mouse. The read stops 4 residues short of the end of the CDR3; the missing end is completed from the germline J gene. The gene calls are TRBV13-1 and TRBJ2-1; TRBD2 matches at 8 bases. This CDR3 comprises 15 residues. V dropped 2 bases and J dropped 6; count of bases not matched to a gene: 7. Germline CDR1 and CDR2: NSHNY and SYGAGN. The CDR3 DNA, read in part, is TGTGCCAGCAGTGAGGGCTGGGGGGTATTTGCT. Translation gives CASSEGWGVFA. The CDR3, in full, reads CASSEGWGVFAEQFF.

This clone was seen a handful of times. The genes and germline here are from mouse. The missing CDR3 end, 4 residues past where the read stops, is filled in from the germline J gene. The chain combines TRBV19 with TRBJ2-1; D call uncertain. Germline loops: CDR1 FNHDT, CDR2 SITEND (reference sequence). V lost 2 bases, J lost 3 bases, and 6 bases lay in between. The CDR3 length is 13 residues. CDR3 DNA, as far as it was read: TGTGCCAGCAGTATTCCAGTCTATGCT. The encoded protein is CASSIPVYA. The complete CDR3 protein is CASSIPVYAEQFF. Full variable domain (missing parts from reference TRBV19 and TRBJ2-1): GGIITQTPKFLIGQEGQKLTLKCQQNFNHDTMYWYRQDSGKGLRLIYYSITENDLQKGDLSEGYDASREKKSSFSLTVTSAQKNEMAVFLCASSIPVYAEQFFGPGTRLTVL.

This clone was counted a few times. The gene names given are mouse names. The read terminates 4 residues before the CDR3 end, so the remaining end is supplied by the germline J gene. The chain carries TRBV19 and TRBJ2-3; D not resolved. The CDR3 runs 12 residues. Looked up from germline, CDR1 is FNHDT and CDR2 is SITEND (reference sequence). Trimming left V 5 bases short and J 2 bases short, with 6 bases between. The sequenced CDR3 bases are TGTGCCAGCAGGACACTTGCAGAA. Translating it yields CASRTLAE. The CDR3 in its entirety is CASRTLAETLYF.

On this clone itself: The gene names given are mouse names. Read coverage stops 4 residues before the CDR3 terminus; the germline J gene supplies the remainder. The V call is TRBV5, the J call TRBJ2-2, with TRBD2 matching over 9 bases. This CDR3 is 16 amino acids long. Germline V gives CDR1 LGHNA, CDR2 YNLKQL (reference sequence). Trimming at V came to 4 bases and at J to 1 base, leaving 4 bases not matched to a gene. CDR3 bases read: TGTGCCAGCAGCCCCCGACTGGGGGAAAACACCGGG. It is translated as CASSPRLGENTG. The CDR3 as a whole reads CASSPRLGENTGQLYF.

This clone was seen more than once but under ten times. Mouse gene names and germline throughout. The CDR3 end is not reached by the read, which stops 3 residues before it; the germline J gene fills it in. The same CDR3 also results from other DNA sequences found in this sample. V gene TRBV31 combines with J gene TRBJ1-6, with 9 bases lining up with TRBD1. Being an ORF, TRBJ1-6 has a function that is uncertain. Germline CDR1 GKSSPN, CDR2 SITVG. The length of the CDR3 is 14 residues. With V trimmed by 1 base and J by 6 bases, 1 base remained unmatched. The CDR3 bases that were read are TGTGCCTGGAGTCCGGGACAGGGTAATTCGCCC. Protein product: CAWSPGQGNSP. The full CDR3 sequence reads CAWSPGQGNSPLYF.

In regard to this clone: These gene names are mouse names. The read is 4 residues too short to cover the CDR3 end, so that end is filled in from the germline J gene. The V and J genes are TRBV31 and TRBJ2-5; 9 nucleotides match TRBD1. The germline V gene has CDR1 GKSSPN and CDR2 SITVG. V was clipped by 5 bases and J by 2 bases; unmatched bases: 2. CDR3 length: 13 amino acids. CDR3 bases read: TGTGCCTGGGCACAGGGGGCCCAAGAC. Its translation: CAWAQGAQD. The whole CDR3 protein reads CAWAQGAQDTQYF.

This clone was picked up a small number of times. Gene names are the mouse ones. The CDR3 reads CASSPTGEGSDYTF. CDR3 DNA (partial): TGTGCCAGCAGCCCGACAGGGGAGGGCTCC. The chain joins TRBV5 to TRBJ1-2, with 8 bases aligning to TRBD1. Sequencing ends 4 residues short of the CDR3 end; the germline J gene provides the rest. The germline V gene has CDR1 LGHNA and CDR2 YNLKQL (reference sequence). With V trimmed by 4 bases and J by 4 bases, 5 bases remained unmatched. The CDR3 length is 14 residues.

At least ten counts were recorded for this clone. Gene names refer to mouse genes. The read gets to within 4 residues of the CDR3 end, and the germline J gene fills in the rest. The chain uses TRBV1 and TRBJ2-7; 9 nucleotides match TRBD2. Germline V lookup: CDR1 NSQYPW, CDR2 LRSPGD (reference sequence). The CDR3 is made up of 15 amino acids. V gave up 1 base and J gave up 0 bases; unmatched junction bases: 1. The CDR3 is CTCSAVWGGSYEQYF. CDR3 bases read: TGCACCTGCAGTGCAGTCTGGGGGGGCTCCTAT.